The TCR beta chain described here comes from a study of shared clonotypes between healthy human individuals. Across the whole study: Researchers assigned three CD4 naive, three CD4 memory, two CD8 naive and one CD8 memory plate to each donor. Study-wide results and limits: In general, naive subsets displayed greater estimated richness than memory subsets did.

Worth noting for this clone: No antigen is known for it.

The CDR3 has 14 residues. The V gene lost 0 bases and the J gene lost 5 bases, with 10 bases spanning the gap. Germline CDR1 is SGHVS and CDR2 is FQNEAQ. Profiling relied on immunoSEQ multiplex PCR, and the TCRdb table lists in-frame clones only, not all of them. This sample has over a million clones, with around 76% found just once. The sample consisted of memory CD4+ T cells sorted from blood. Subset here: CD45RA-negative fraction. The sequence came from a man between 18 and 35 years old in good health. This chain connects TRBV7-8 to TRBJ1-1, with TRBD1 as a possible D gene (5 bases). The CDR3 DNA follows: TGTGCCAGCAGCTTAGCGGGGGGGGTGACTGAAGCTTTCTTT. As protein: CASSLAGGVTEAFF.